Sequencing of this T cell receptor beta chain was carried out in a study of Graves' ophthalmopathy and Graves' hyperthyroidism. General study results and limits: Blood was where most expanded thyroid clonotypes above 0.001 frequency also turned up.

This clonotype was counted many times. Its antigen is undetermined. The study amplified TCR beta CDR3 regions using RNA transcripts. The authors performed first-round RT-PCR with HTBI primers and then a second-round multiplex PCR. In TCRdb, the multiplex PCR reads were re-called with MiXCR into one record per CDR3 protein. The sample contains more than 550,000 distinct CDR3 sequences, more than 40% of which appear only once. The authors isolated PBMCs from around 9.8 ml of fresh peripheral blood. The V gene lost 5 bases and the J gene lost 5 bases, with 12 bases spanning the gap. Germline V gene data show CDR1 as SGHTA and CDR2 as FQGTGA. This CDR3 is 13 amino acids long.

The material sequenced was peripheral blood. This receptor was taken from an adult man with Graves' ophthalmopathy. The chain uses TRBV7-3 and TRBJ1-1, with D perhaps matching TRBD1 (5 bases). The CDR3: CASSPTAGTEAFF. As DNA, the CDR3 is TGTGCCAGCAGCCCGACAGCGGGGACTGAAGCTTTCTTT.